Listed below are T cell receptor beta chains from one sample, sequenced in a study of vaccination and CD4 T cells after COVID-19. Their target antigens are unknown. TCRdb used MiXCR to reprocess the PCR reads, holding one entry per CDR3 protein. Here the sample spans around 16,000 distinct CDR3 sequences, around 80% being singletons. Material: CD4+ T cells from blood, cultured in vitro, obtained after SARS-CoV-2 vaccination. The receptors stem from a human donor who received a COVID-19 vaccine. CDR3s include the opening cysteine and the closing phenylalanine or tryptophan. The order of the fields is D gene, J gene, clone size, V gene, CDR3 DNA, CDR3 protein. D genes are given only for firm matches. Part of the rows lack a size; the others show once, few, many or a class for expanded clones.

TRBD1 | TRBJ1-5 | few | TRBV6-5 | TGTGCCAGCAGTTACGACAGGGACCCAAATCAGCCCCAGCATTTT | CASSYDRDPNQPQHF
TRBD2 | TRBJ2-1 | - | TRBV4-1 | TGCGCCAGCAGCCAAGACGCGAGGGCTAGCGGGGGTGGTGAGCAGTTCTTC | CASSQDARASGGGEQFF
- | TRBJ2-7 | - | TRBV11-3 | TGTGCCAGCAGCTTATCGGCAGGTCGTTACGAGCAGTACTTC | CASSLSAGRYEQYF
- | TRBJ2-3 | few | TRBV24-1 | TGTGCCACCAGTGATTTGACGGGGAGAGGAACAGATACGCAGTATTTT | CATSDLTGRGTDTQYF
TRBD1 | TRBJ1-1 | few | TRBV6-2/TRBV6-3 | TGTGCCAGCAGTTACAAGGGGGCGCAGCGAGCTTTCTTT | CASSYKGAQRAFF
- | TRBJ1-6 | - | TRBV10-3 | TGTGCCATCAGTGTTACTACGTGGCCCCTCCACTTT | CAISVTTWPLHF
- | TRBJ1-1 | - | TRBV2 | TGTGCCAGCAGTGAAGGACTGTTGGCTTTCTTT | CASSEGLLAFF
TRBD1 | TRBJ2-2 | few | TRBV15 | TGTGCCACCAGCAGGGCACAGGGGGCAGGCACCGGGGAGCTGTTTTTT | CATSRAQGAGTGELFF
- | TRBJ1-2 | few | TRBV20-1 | TGCAGTGCTAGAGATGGGGGCCGGTATGGCTACACCTTC | CSARDGGRYGYTF
TRBD1 | TRBJ2-3 | - | TRBV10-1 | TGCGCCAGCAGCACGGGACAGGGTATTAGTGGAACAGATACGCAGTATTTT | CASSTGQGISGTDTQYF
- | TRBJ2-6 | - | TRBV7-2 | TGTGCCAGCAGCTTAGTGCTGGACAGCTCTGGGGCCAACGTCCTGACTTTC | CASSLVLDSSGANVLTF
TRBD1 | TRBJ1-1 | - | TRBV2 | TGTGCCAGGACGAAAGGGACAGGGGCCATGAACACTGAAGCTTTCTTT | CARTKGTGAMNTEAFF
- | TRBJ2-2 | - | TRBV20-1 | TGCAGTGCTAGATCGGGGTGGAACACCGGGGAGCTGTTTTTT | CSARSGWNTGELFF
TRBD1 | TRBJ1-2 | - | TRBV10-3 | TGTGCCATCAGCGGACAGGGGGAGAATGGCTACACCTTC | CAISGQGENGYTF
- | TRBJ1-5 | - | TRBV7-2 | TGTGCCAGCAGCTTAGGGGGGTTGAATCAGCCCCAGCATTTT | CASSLGGLNQPQHF
- | TRBJ1-6 | few | TRBV20-1 | TGCAGTGCTAGGGGATCCGGAACGTTTGGGTCCTATAATTCACCCCTCCACTTT | CSARGSGTFGSYNSPLHF
TRBD1 | TRBJ1-2 | - | TRBV20-1 | TGCAGTGCTGACCAGGGGGCACGCGGCTACACCTTC | CSADQGARGYTF
TRBD2 | TRBJ2-2 | - | TRBV20-1 | TGCAGTGCTAGCGTAGCGGGTGGTACTTTGGCGAACACCGGGGAGCTGTTTTTT | CSASVAGGTLANTGELFF
- | TRBJ2-5 | - | TRBV30 | TGTGCCTGGAGTGTTGGAGAGACCCAGTACTTC | CAWSVGETQYF
TRBD1 | TRBJ1-1 | - | TRBV19 | TGTGCCAGTCGGCCAGGGGGGACTGAAGCTTTCTTT | CASRPGGTEAFF
TRBD1 | TRBJ2-7 | - | TRBV9 | TGTGCCAGCAGCTCTCGGACAGGGGGCGAGCAGTACTTC | CASSSRTGGEQYF
- | TRBJ1-2 | - | TRBV4-2 | TGTGCCAGCAGCCAAGAGATTCCTGGACTAGCCTATGGCTACACCTTC | CASSQEIPGLAYGYTF
- | TRBJ2-5 | - | TRBV5-1 | TGCGCCAGCAGCTTCACGGACGGGATGGAGACCCAGTACTTC | CASSFTDGMETQYF
- | TRBJ1-5 | - | TRBV7-8 | TGTGCCAGCACCCTAAACGCGGTTTTGGGTCAGCCCCAGCATTTT | CASTLNAVLGQPQHF
TRBD1 | TRBJ2-3 | - | TRBV20-1 | TGCAGTGCTAGAGACGACAGGGTAGGCACAGATACGCAGTATTTT | CSARDDRVGTDTQYF
TRBD1 | TRBJ2-6 | - | TRBV30 | TGTGCCTGGAGATGGGCTGGACAGGGCTTTTCTGGGGCCAACGTCCTGACTTTC | CAWRWAGQGFSGANVLTF
- | TRBJ1-1 | - | TRBV30 | TGTGCCTGGAGTGTACACCTTGTGGGCCATGAAGCTTTCTTT | CAWSVHLVGHEAFF
- | TRBJ2-3 | medium-sized | TRBV7-8 | TGTGCCAGCAGCTTAGTAGTGGGACGCGACACAGATACGCAGTATTTT | CASSLVVGRDTDTQYF
TRBD2 | TRBJ2-1 | - | TRBV20-1 | TGCAGTGCCAGCCCGGGACTAGCGTCTCACAATGAGCAGTTCTTC | CSASPGLASHNEQFF
- | TRBJ1-6 | - | TRBV19 | TGTGCCAGTAGTACCTACAGCGACCTCTCCTATAATTCACCCCTCCACTTT | CASSTYSDLSYNSPLHF
- | TRBJ1-2 | - | TRBV7-2 | TGTGCCAGCAGCCCCCGACACGGCGCTAACTATGGCTACACCTTC | CASSPRHGANYGYTF
- | TRBJ1-6 | once | TRBV7-2 | TGTGCCAGCAGCTTACGGGCCTATAATTCACCCCTCCACTTT | CASSLRAYNSPLHF
- | TRBJ2-7 | once | TRBV21-1 | TGTGTCAGCAGCAACACGGGACTGATCTACGAGCAGTACTTC | CVSSNTGLIYEQYF
- | TRBJ1-1 | - | TRBV11-1 | TGTGCCAGCAGCCAACGCGCAGGGAAGAACACTGAAGCTTTCTTT | CASSQRAGKNTEAFF
- | TRBJ2-7 | - | TRBV29-1 | TGCAGCGTTATGGGCGACTCCTACGAGCAGTACTTC | CSVMGDSYEQYF
- | TRBJ1-1 | - | TRBV14 | TGTGCCAGCAGCCAAACACGGGGCACTGAAGCTTTCTTT | CASSQTRGTEAFF
TRBD1 | TRBJ1-2 | - | TRBV6-1 | TGTGCCAGCAGGTCCGGGACAGGTTTTTTTTCAGCGACGGACTACACCTTC | CASRSGTGFFSATDYTF
TRBD1 | TRBJ2-4 | - | TRBV7-9 | TGTGCCAGCAGCTTAAGGACAGGGGGCGATAGTACCCGGGTCATTCAGTACTTC | CASSLRTGGDSTRVIQYF
- | TRBJ2-3 | - | TRBV20-1 | TGCAGTGCTAGAGATCCCGCCCATACCCCAGATACGCAGTATTTT | CSARDPAHTPDTQYF
- | TRBJ1-2 | few | TRBV7-2 | TGTGCCAGCAGCTTTGGGGAAAGGGCTAACTATGGCTACACCTTC | CASSFGERANYGYTF
- | TRBJ1-5 | - | TRBV2 | TGTGCCAGCCGGATAGGACAGTATAATCAGCCCCAGCATTTT | CASRIGQYNQPQHF
TRBD1 | TRBJ1-4 | - | TRBV7-2 | TGTGCCAGCAGCACCAGGGGGGTATTTAATGAAAAACTGTTTTTT | CASSTRGVFNEKLFF
- | TRBJ2-7 | - | TRBV6-1 | TGTGCCAGCAGTGAAGGACCCTCAGGGGTCCGGGACGAGCAGTACTTC | CASSEGPSGVRDEQYF
- | TRBJ2-3 | - | TRBV20-1 | TGCAGTGCTAGCGAAGGCAGGGGACTCACAGATACGCAGTATTTT | CSASEGRGLTDTQYF
- | TRBJ1-5 | - | TRBV6-1 | TGTGCCAGCAGTGAAGGACAGCCCAATCAGCCCCAGCATTTT | CASSEGQPNQPQHF
TRBD2 | TRBJ2-4 | once | TRBV10-3 | TGTGCCATCAGGGGCGATACGGGGGGGCGTATCGGCATTCAGTACTTC | CAIRGDTGGRIGIQYF